The 23 T cell receptor beta chains listed next were all sequenced from one sample in a study of radiotherapy plus CTLA-4 blockade in lung cancer. This table comes from immunoSEQ multiplex PCR, and its TCRdb copy is limited to in-frame clones, with some not included. The sample holds fewer than 150,000 clones, about 83% seen once. The input for sequencing was peripheral blood, taken from a patient treated with radiotherapy plus ipilimumab. The receptors derive from a human donor with non-small cell lung cancer who had a partial response to radiotherapy plus ipilimumab.

This CDR3 is CASSQDRTSGWNEQFF. The DNA of the CDR3 is TGCGCCAGCAGCCAAGACCGGACTAGCGGGTGGAATGAGCAGTTCTTC. The rearrangement joins TRBV4-1 to TRBJ2-1, with TRBD2 matching over 11 bases. Germline V gene sequence: CDR1 MGHRA, CDR2 YSYEKL. The CDR3 spans 16 residues. Trimming took 0 bases from V and 7 from J; bases not matched to a gene: 5.

This clone appeared a few times. The chain combines TRBV28 with TRBJ2-6, with unresolved D. V gave up 4 bases and J gave up 0 bases, with 10 bases separating them. The CDR3 totals 16 residues. Germline CDR1 and CDR2: MDHEN and SYDVKM. The CDR3 sequence: CASSSDPSSGANVLTF. Here the CDR3 DNA reads TGTGCCAGCAGTTCCGATCCCAGCTCTGGGGCCAACGTCCTGACTTTC. Full variable domain (remainder filled in from reference TRBV28 and TRBJ2-6): DVKVTQSSRYLVKRTGEKVFLECVQDMDHENMFWYRQDPGLGLRLIYFSYDVKMKEKGDIPEGYSVSREKKERFSLILESASTNQTSMYLCASSSDPSSGANVLTFGAGSRLTVL.

This clone was recorded once. This chain uses TRBV7-9 with TRBJ2-3; D is ambiguous. Per the germline V gene, CDR1 is SEHNR and CDR2 is FQNEAQ (reference sequence). Between the trimmed V and J ends, which lost 4 bases and 0 bases, there was a span of 8 bases. This CDR3 is 14 amino acids long. The CDR3 sequence: CASSSKTSTDTQYF. The CDR3 nucleotides read TGTGCCAGCAGCTCAAAAACTAGCACAGATACGCAGTATTTT. The whole variable domain, remainder taken from reference TRBV7-9 and TRBJ2-3, is DTGVSQNPRHKITKRGQNVTFRCDPISEHNRLYWYRQTLGQGPEFLTYFQNEAQLEKSRLLSDRFSAERPKGSFSTLEIQRTEQGDSAMYLCASSSKTSTDTQYFGPGTRLTVL.

The J gene is TRBJ2-3, the V gene TRBV5-4, with a possible D match to TRBD2 (5 bases). This CDR3 comprises 16 residues. Between the trimmed V and J ends, which lost 4 bases and 5 bases, there was a span of 20 bases. Germline lookup yields CDR1 SGHNT and CDR2 YYREEE (reference sequence). The CDR3 bases are TGTGCCAGCAGCCCGTACACCGGGATCTTTAGAGATACGCAGTATTTT. Residues: CASSPYTGIFRDTQYF.

The V gene is TRBV9, the J gene TRBJ1-1; 7 bases align to TRBD1. J lost 1 base, V lost 4 bases, and 7 bases had no gene match. The CDR3 loop spans 15 amino acids. Germline V gives CDR1 SGDLS, CDR2 YYNGEE. Here the CDR3 reads CASSPQTGANTEAFF. The CDR3 bases are TGTGCCAGCAGCCCTCAAACAGGGGCGAACACTGAAGCTTTCTTT.

The V call is TRBV6-6, the J call TRBJ2-6, with 7 bases matching TRBD1. The length of the CDR3 is 15 residues. With V trimmed by 6 bases and J by 2 bases, 4 bases remained unmatched. Germline CDR1 reads MNHNY; CDR2 reads SVGAGI (reference sequence). The CDR3, as DNA: TGTGCCAGCAGCCTCCAGGGGGCTGGGGCCAACGTCCTGACTTTC. Its translation is CASSLQGAGANVLTF.

This clone was counted a single time. The chain is built from TRBV5-1 and TRBJ1-1, with TRBD1 as a possible D gene (6 bases). V was clipped by 0 bases and J by 5 bases, with 11 bases between them. The CDR3 is made up of 14 amino acids. Germline lookup yields CDR1 SGHRS and CDR2 YFSETQ. CDR3 in DNA: TGCGCCAGCAGCTTGGGAGGGGGAAGAACTGAAGCTTTCTTT. This translates into CASSLGGGRTEAFF.

The chain carries TRBV19 and TRBJ1-2; no clear D gene. The germline V gene encodes CDR1 LNHDA and CDR2 SQIVND (reference sequence). Trimming took 3 bases from V and 6 from J, leaving 23 bases between them. CDR3 length: 17 amino acids. CDR3 bases: TGTGCCAGTAGTATGCCCCAAACAGAATTCGGGGATAATGGCTACACCTTC. As protein: CASSMPQTEFGDNGYTF.

The chain recombines TRBV28 with TRBJ1-5; 7 positions match TRBD1. V shed 4 bases and J 6 bases; nucleotides not matched to a gene: 12. There are 16 residues in the CDR3. CDR1 and CDR2 from the germline V gene are MDHEN and SYDVKM. The CDR3 nucleotides are TGTGCCAGCAGTTCACAGGGGTTTATGAGGGGTCAGCCCCAGCATTTT. It specifies CASSSQGFMRGQPQHF.

V is TRBV4-3 and J is TRBJ1-1, with D tentatively TRBD1 (5 bases). This CDR3 spans 14 amino acids. The V end was cut by 3 bases, the J end by 5 bases, with 13 bases between. CDR1 and CDR2 (germline): LGHNA, YSLEER. The CDR3 DNA is TGCGCCAGCAGCCAGGCTGTCAGGGCGACTGAAGCTTTCTTT. Protein sequence: CASSQAVRATEAFF.

This chain connects TRBV6-5 to TRBJ2-7; 7 bases are a match to TRBD1. The length of the CDR3 is 15 residues. Per the germline V gene, CDR1 is MNHEY and CDR2 is SVGAGI. V lost 5 bases and J lost 0; bases outside the gene matches: 7. CDR3 DNA sequence: TGTGCCAGCAGTGGGCTCGGGACAGACTCCTACGAGCAGTACTTC. It codes for CASSGLGTDSYEQYF.

V gene TRBV28 combines with J gene TRBJ2-1, with 8 bases identical to TRBD2. This CDR3 is 15 amino acids long. The germline CDR1 and CDR2 sequences are MDHEN and SYDVKM. The V segment lost 7 bases and the J segment 2 bases; nucleotides outside the gene matches: 7. CDR3 nucleotide sequence: TGTGCCAGCAAAAGTAGCGGGGCGACCTACAATGAGCAGTTCTTC. Its protein product is CASKSSGATYNEQFF. Full variable domain (remainder filled in from reference TRBV28 and TRBJ2-1): DVKVTQSSRYLVKRTGEKVFLECVQDMDHENMFWYRQDPGLGLRLIYFSYDVKMKEKGDIPEGYSVSREKKERFSLILESASTNQTSMYLCASKSSGATYNEQFFGPGTRLTVL.

The V call is TRBV19, the J call TRBJ2-7; 10 positions match TRBD2. The CDR3 sequence is 14 residues long. Germline CDR1 LNHDA, CDR2 SQIVND (reference sequence). Trimming removed 5 bases from V and 3 bases from J; junction bases left unmatched: 4. DNA of the CDR3: TGTGCCAGTAGTCCACGGACTAGCGGCTACGAGCAGTACTTC. This encodes CASSPRTSGYEQYF. Looking up the rest from reference TRBV19 and TRBJ2-7 gives the full variable domain: DGGITQSPKYLFRKEGQNVTLSCEQNLNHDAMYWYRQDPGQGLRLIYYSQIVNDFQKGDIAEGYSVSREKKESFPLTVTSAQKNPTAFYLCASSPRTSGYEQYFGPGTRLTVT.

V and J are TRBV5-5 and TRBJ1-4, with D possibly TRBD1 on 6 matching bases. The ends were cut back, 4 bases at V and 8 bases at J, with 21 bases in the middle. CDR1 and CDR2 (germline): SGHKS, YYEKEE (reference sequence). CDR3 size: 16 residues. The CDR3 DNA follows: TGTGCCAGCAGCCCCGACTATCTCAGGGGTTCAGAAAAACTGTTTTTT. This sequence encodes CASSPDYLRGSEKLFF.

The chain joins TRBV7-2 to TRBJ2-4, with 10 positions matching TRBD2. V shed 1 base, J shed 6 bases, and the junction held 9 bases outside the gene matches. The CDR3 totals 17 residues. Per germline, CDR1 SGHTA and CDR2 FQGNSA. CDR3 protein: CASSLDAPAGGTNIQYF. The CDR3 nucleotides are TGTGCCAGCAGCTTAGATGCGCCAGCGGGAGGGACAAACATTCAGTACTTC. Combining the CDR3 with reference TRBV7-2 and TRBJ2-4 gives the whole variable domain GAGVSQSPSNKVTEKGKDVELRCDPISGHTALYWYRQSLGQGLEFLIYFQGNSAPDKSGLPSDRFSAERTGGSVSTLTIQRTQQEDSAVYLCASSLDAPAGGTNIQYFGAGTRLSVL.

This clone was counted a few times. This chain joins TRBV6-6 and TRBJ2-7; 7 bases fit TRBD1. V lost 6 bases and J lost 0; bases outside the gene matches: 5. The CDR3 is 14 amino acids. Per germline, CDR1 MNHNY and CDR2 SVGAGI (reference sequence). The CDR3 nucleotides read TGTGCCAGCAGCCTGACAGGGTCCTCCTACGAGCAGTACTTC. It specifies CASSLTGSSYEQYF.

This clone has a single count. The rearrangement joins TRBV19 to TRBJ1-1, with 10 nucleotides matching TRBD1. CDR1 LNHDA and CDR2 SQIVND come from the germline V gene (reference sequence). The trim removed 6 bases at V and 4 bases at J, leaving 2 bases unmatched. The CDR3 sequence is 13 residues long. The CDR3 here is CASRGQGGTEAFF. The CDR3 bases are TGTGCCAGTAGAGGACAGGGGGGCACTGAAGCTTTCTTT.

The rearrangement uses TRBV28 and TRBJ2-7; TRBD1 aligns across 10 bases. Germline loops: CDR1 MDHEN, CDR2 SYDVKM. The J segment lost 2 bases and the V segment lost 5 bases, leaving 3 bases of the junction unmatched. There are 14 residues in the CDR3. CDR3 DNA: TGTGCCAGCAGTAAGACAGGGGGCCCCTACGAGCAGTACGTC. Translation: CASSKTGGPYEQYV.

The chain carries TRBV5-1 and TRBJ2-7; tentative D call: TRBD2 (6 bases). Germline lookup yields CDR1 SGHRS and CDR2 YFSETQ. This CDR3 has 12 residues. V lost 5 bases and J 1 base, leaving 7 bases between the germline ends. This CDR3 is CASSGGSYEQYF. DNA of the CDR3: TGCGCCAGCAGTGGGGGGTCCTACGAGCAGTACTTC.

The chain has TRBV10-3 and TRBJ2-1; D uncertain. With 0 bases removed from V and 7 bases from J, the gap between germline ends came to 4 bases. CDR1 is ENHRY and CDR2 is SYGVKD in the germline V gene. This CDR3 region has 12 residues. The CDR3 sequence: CAISESRNEQFF. In nucleotides, the CDR3 is TGTGCCATCAGTGAGTCTAGAAATGAGCAGTTCTTC.

This clone occurred once. The rearrangement uses TRBV18 and TRBJ1-2, with a tentative D call TRBD1 (6 bases). Trimming removed 5 bases from V and 0 bases from J, with 16 bases in between. The CDR3 consists of 16 residues. The germline gives CDR1 KGHSH, CDR2 LQKENI. The CDR3 loop is CASSAQTGTANYGYTF. Written as DNA, the CDR3 is TGTGCCAGCTCAGCACAAACAGGGACGGCTAACTATGGCTACACCTTC.

The rearrangement links TRBV29-1 to TRBJ2-3; D unresolved. This CDR3 comprises 11 residues. CDR1 SQVTM and CDR2 ANQGSEA come from the germline V gene. With 3 bases removed from V and 8 bases from J, the gap between germline ends came to 9 bases. This CDR3 is CSVEYSGTQYF. CDR3 in DNA: TGCAGCGTTGAGTACTCTGGTACGCAGTATTTT.

The chain has TRBV6-5 and TRBJ1-5, with D tentatively TRBD1 (6 bases). Trimming removed 6 bases from V and 3 bases from J, with 12 bases in between. Germline assignment: CDR1 MNHEY and CDR2 SVGAGI. The CDR3 has 14 residues. The CDR3 sequence: CASRITGFNQPQHF. In nucleotides, the CDR3 is TGTGCCAGCAGGATAACAGGGTTCAATCAGCCCCAGCATTTT.